These 16 T cell receptor beta chains came from one sample sequenced in a study of post-analysis software for immune sequencing data (dated by TCRdb to between 2014 and 2017). Results the study describes overall, beyond this receptor: Four to six TRBV segments, including TRBV5-6, TRBV5-1 and TRBV20-1, were significantly more frequent in patients than controls.

Their antigens remain unidentified. The library was produced with PCR. Sequencing was performed on an Illumina HiSeq 2500. To reduce PCR and sequencing biases, unique molecular identifiers were built into the TCR beta cDNA libraries. TCRdb took the public reads, trimmed them with fastp at Q25, ran MiXCR for clone calling and kept in-frame beta chains. CDR3 protein sequences are deduplicated, and each keeps its most common genes and DNA. In this sample the table shows around 260,000 distinct CDR3 sequences, 35% to 40% of which occur a single time. The ten largest clones take up around 5% of the sample. Sequences were obtained from blood. Receptors were obtained from a girl aged 5-17 years with multiple sclerosis.

The chain has TRBV20-1 and TRBJ2-5; TRBD1 aligns across 7 bases. Germline CDR1 and CDR2: DFQATT and SNEGSKA (reference sequence). The CDR3 length is 13 residues. Trimming took 3 bases from V and 5 from J; bases not matched to a gene: 6. This CDR3 reads CSASDRVGETQYF. CDR3 sequence (DNA): TGCAGTGCTAGCGACAGGGTGGGGGAGACCCAGTACTTC.

This clonotype was detected only a few times. The V and J genes are TRBV25-1 and TRBJ1-1; D gene uncertain. The V end was cut by 0 bases, the J end by 0 bases, with 20 bases between. Germline V gene lookup returns CDR1 MGHDK and CDR2 SYGVNS. The CDR3 sequence is 19 residues long. CDR3: CASSEYNAAAEGMNTEAFF. The CDR3 DNA is TGTGCCAGCAGTGAATATAACGCGGCGGCAGAAGGAATGAACACTGAAGCTTTCTTT.

This clonotype was detected ten times or more. This chain joins TRBV20-1 and TRBJ2-1; 12 nucleotides line up with TRBD2. The CDR3 has 15 amino acids. J was trimmed by 3 bases and V by 0 bases; bases with no gene match: 0. Germline values: CDR1 DFQATT, CDR2 SNEGSKA (reference sequence). CDR3 sequence (DNA): TGCAGTGCTAGAGAGACTAGCGGGAGCTACAATGAGCAGTTCTTC. It codes for CSARETSGSYNEQFF.

This clonotype was observed a single time. It may be a read error: a sequence one base away is much more abundant. The chain is built from TRBV27 and TRBJ1-4; 9 bases map to TRBD1. The V segment lost 5 bases and the J segment 13 bases; nucleotides outside the gene matches: 8. The CDR3 sequence is 13 residues long. From germline, CDR1 is MNHEY and CDR2 SMNVEV (reference sequence). The CDR3 loop reads CASSPHRGRRLFF. As DNA, the CDR3 is TGTGCCAGCAGTCCCCACAGGGGGCGGAGACTGTTTTTT.

In the case of this clonotype: A much larger clonotype is one base distant, so this may be a read error. CDR3 protein: CNSEAGTQYF. The CDR3 DNA reads TGCAATTCTGAGGCGGGTACGCAGTATTTT. The chain is built from TRBV20-1 and TRBJ2-3; D is possibly TRBD2 (5 bases). Germline V gene sequence: CDR1 DFQATT, CDR2 SNEGSKA (reference sequence). This CDR3 has 10 amino acids.

The rearrangement uses TRBV9 and TRBJ2-7; 9 positions match TRBD1. Germline V lookup: CDR1 SGDLS, CDR2 YYNGEE. J lost 5 bases, V lost 0 bases, and 9 bases had no gene match. The CDR3 is 16 amino acids. CDR3 sequence (DNA): TGTGCCAGCAGCGTAGTCTGGGACAGGGACTGTAACGAGCAGTACTTC. This codes for CASSVVWDRDCNEQYF.

Concerning this clonotype itself: One base away lies a much larger clone, so this may be a sequencing read error. The chain carries TRBV5-4 and TRBJ2-7; tentative D call: TRBD1 (6 bases). Per germline, CDR1 SGHNT and CDR2 YYREEE (reference sequence). V was clipped by 0 bases and J by 7 bases, with 20 bases between them. The CDR3 contains 16 residues. The CDR3 loop reads CASSLGVTGRAHEQYF. Written as DNA, the CDR3 is TGTGCCAGCAGCTTGGGGGTGACAGGCCGGGCCCATGAGCAGTACTTC. The variable domain in full, completed from reference TRBV5-4 and TRBJ2-7, reads ETGVTQSPTHLIKTRGQQVTLRCSSQSGHNTVSWYQQALGQGPQFIFQYYREEENGRGNFPPRFSGLQFPNYSSELNVNALELDDSALYLCASSLGVTGRAHEQYFGPGTRLTVT.

This clonotype was observed once. The rearrangement uses TRBV5-1 and TRBJ1-2; 12 bases are a match to TRBD1. V dropped 1 base and J dropped 4; count of bases not matched to a gene: 11. The CDR3 has 18 amino acids. Germline assignment: CDR1 SGHRS and CDR2 YFSETQ. In DNA form, the CDR3 reads TGCGCCAGCAGCTTGATCAGGGACAGGGGGCGCAATGCCTATGGCTACACCTTC. It yields the protein CASSLIRDRGRNAYGYTF.

This clonotype was counted between two and nine times. Sequence at one end of the junction differs from germline and may be a read error. V and J are TRBV3-1 and TRBJ2-3; no reliable D call. The CDR3 runs to 13 residues. The germline V gene has CDR1 LGHDT and CDR2 YNNKEL (reference sequence). CDR3: CASNQDLADTQYF. CDR3 in DNA: TGTGCCAGCAACCAAGACTTGGCGGATACGCAGTATTTT.

This clonotype was found many times. CDR3 residues: CATSSAGQGFSGANVLTF. The CDR3 coding sequence is TGTGCCACCAGCTCGGCGGGACAGGGTTTCTCTGGGGCCAACGTCCTGACTTTC. The chain recombines TRBV15 with TRBJ2-6; 9 positions match TRBD1. The CDR3 has 18 residues. The V gene's germline CDR1 is LNHNV and CDR2 YYDKDF (reference sequence). V lost 5 bases to trimming and J lost 0 bases; unmatched junction nucleotides: 8. The whole variable domain, filled in from reference TRBV15 and TRBJ2-6, reads DAMVIQNPRYQVTQFGKPVTLSCSQTLNHNVMYWYQQKSSQAPKLLFHYYDKDFNNEADTPDNFQSRRPNTSFCFLDIRSPGLGDTAMYLCATSSAGQGFSGANVLTFGAGSRLTVL.

This rearrangement joins TRBV5-1 to TRBJ2-4, with 7 bases that match TRBD1. The trim removed 7 bases at V and 3 bases at J, leaving 4 bases unmatched. The germline V gene encodes CDR1 SGHRS and CDR2 YFSETQ. The length of the CDR3 is 13 residues. CDR3 in DNA: TGCGCCAGCCGAGGACAGGTCAAAAACATTCAGTACTTC. Translated: CASRGQVKNIQYF.

This clonotype has at least ten counts. This chain connects TRBV6-5 to TRBJ1-1; D is uncertain. CDR1 and CDR2 (germline): MNHEY, SVGAGI. CDR3 length: 14 residues. Trimming took off 8 bases at V and 3 bases at J, with 16 bases between the two ends. In nucleotides, the CDR3 is TGTGCCAGCCTCGGGCCCCGGTGGGACACTGAAGCTTTCTTT. Its translation is CASLGPRWDTEAFF.

This clonotype occurred many times. This chain links TRBV12-3 or TRBV12-4 with TRBJ1-1, with D tentatively TRBD1 (5 bases). This CDR3 region has 14 residues. The V and J ends lost 0 bases and 1 base respectively, with 6 bases between them. The CDR3 is CASSLAGANTEAFF. The CDR3 DNA reads as TGTGCCAGCAGTTTAGCAGGGGCGAACACTGAAGCTTTCTTT.

As to this clonotype: Being one base from a much bigger clone, this may be a read error. V usage is TRBV12-3 or TRBV12-4 and J usage is TRBJ1-2; D is unclear. There are 12 residues in the CDR3. The CDR3 DNA is TGTGCCAGTACCGAGTTTAACCATGGCTACACCTTC. Its protein product is CASTEFNHGYTF.

To note about this clonotype: Since a much larger clone is just one base distant, this may be a read error. The V gene is TRBV7-9, the J gene TRBJ2-1, with D unresolved. Germline CDR1 SEHNR, CDR2 FQNEAQ (reference sequence). The CDR3 has 13 amino acids. The CDR3 nucleotides are TGTGCCAACAGCCGGACCGTTTACAATGAGCAGTTCTTC. Protein: CANSRTVYNEQFF.

This clonotype was counted at least ten times. The rearrangement uses TRBV6-2 or TRBV6-3 and TRBJ2-1; D uncertain. The CDR3 has 14 residues. From germline, CDR1 is MNHEY and CDR2 SVGEGT. V was cut by 7 bases and J by 5 bases, with 15 bases left in between. CDR3 protein: CASTYMDLNNEQFF. CDR3 sequence (DNA): TGTGCCAGCACCTACATGGACCTCAACAATGAGCAGTTCTTC.